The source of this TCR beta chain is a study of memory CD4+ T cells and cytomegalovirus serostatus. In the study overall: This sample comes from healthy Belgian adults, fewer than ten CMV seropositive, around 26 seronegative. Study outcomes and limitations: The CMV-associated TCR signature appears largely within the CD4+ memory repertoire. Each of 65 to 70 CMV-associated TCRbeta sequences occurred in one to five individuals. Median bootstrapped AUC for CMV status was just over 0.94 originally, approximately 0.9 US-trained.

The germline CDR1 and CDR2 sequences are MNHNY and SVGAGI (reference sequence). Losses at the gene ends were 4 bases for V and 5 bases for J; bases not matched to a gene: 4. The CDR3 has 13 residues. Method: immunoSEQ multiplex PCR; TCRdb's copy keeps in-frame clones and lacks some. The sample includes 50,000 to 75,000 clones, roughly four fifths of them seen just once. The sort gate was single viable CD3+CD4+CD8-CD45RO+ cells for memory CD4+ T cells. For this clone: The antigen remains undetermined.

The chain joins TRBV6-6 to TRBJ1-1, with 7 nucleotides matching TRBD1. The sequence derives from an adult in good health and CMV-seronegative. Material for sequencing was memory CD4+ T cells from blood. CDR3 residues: CASSSQGKTEAFF. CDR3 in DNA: TGTGCCAGCAGTTCACAGGGGAAAACTGAAGCTTTCTTT.